Shown below are 3 T cell receptor beta chains from a single sample sequenced in a study of response to subunit inactivated influenza vaccine. Via MiXCR, TCRdb re-called the RT-PCR reads, giving one row per CDR3 protein. The sample carries about 620,000 distinct CDR3 sequences, approximately 10% recorded once. The same data also contributed to another study, on T cells expressing NK-cell markers. From that report: The authors generated TCR beta cDNA through 5'RACE template switching with UMIs.

This material consisted of PBMCs from blood, taken on the day of vaccination. These receptors were taken from a man in his forties or fifties who received an inactivated influenza vaccine.

This clonotype has just a few counts. This chain uses TRBV10-3 with TRBJ2-1; D is unclear. This CDR3 has 15 residues. V was pared by 3 bases and J by 4 bases, with 13 bases between. Germline CDR1 is ENHRY and CDR2 is SYGVKD. In nucleotides, the CDR3 is TGTGCCATCAGTGATCTGGCGGTTAAATACAATGAGCAGTTCTTC. Its translation is CAISDLAVKYNEQFF.

The J gene is TRBJ2-2, the V gene TRBV5-1; TRBD2 agrees at 7 bases. This CDR3 is built from 15 residues. The germline V gene encodes CDR1 SGHRS and CDR2 YFSETQ. The V and J ends lost 6 bases and 5 bases, in that order; junction bases with no gene match: 10. CDR3 region: CASKSTSPPTGELFF. The CDR3 DNA follows: TGCGCCAGCAAATCGACTAGCCCTCCGACCGGGGAGCTGTTTTTT.

CDR3 DNA: TGCGCCAGCAGCTTGGGGACACCGAATTCACCCCTCCACTTT. Translated, it gives CASSLGTPNSPLHF. V usage is TRBV5-1 and J usage is TRBJ1-6; D possibly corresponds to TRBD1 (5 bases). CDR1 is SGHRS, CDR2 YFSETQ, per germline. Trimming stripped 0 bases from V and 7 bases from J, with 8 bases between. The CDR3 contains 14 residues.